The sequence of this TCR beta chain was determined in a study of identical twins. This clonotype turned up a few times. The CDR3 covers 16 residues. Germline loops: CDR1 SGHRS, CDR2 YFSETQ. V gave up 5 bases and J gave up 3 bases, with 17 bases separating them. TCRdb processed the 5' RACE reads anew with MiXCR; each CDR3 protein has one entry. The table records around 690,000 distinct CDR3 sequences, 21% of them present only once. These same records also appear under a second study, on T cells expressing NK-cell markers.

The chain carries TRBV5-1 and TRBJ2-2, with a tentative D call TRBD1 (5 bases). The source is a woman aged 18-30 years in good health. Sequencing was done on a sample of PBMCs. The CDR3 loop is CASSWDGRADTGELFF. The CDR3 DNA follows: TGCGCCAGCAGTTGGGATGGCAGGGCCGACACCGGGGAGCTGTTTTTT.